These 32 T cell receptor beta chains originate from one sample sequenced in a study of type 1 and type 2 diabetes patients. The PCR template was genomic DNA. Amplification of the beta chain CDR3 used 30 forward and 13 reverse multiplex primers. TCRdb re-analysed the multiplex PCR reads in MiXCR, keeping a single row per CDR3 protein. The sample lists some 250,000 distinct CDR3 sequences; more than 45% were seen once. Input material: peripheral blood mononuclear cells (PBMCs). The receptors were gathered from a man aged 18 to 35 with type 2 diabetes.

V usage is TRBV2 and J usage is TRBJ2-7; 8 bases are shared with TRBD1. CDR1 and CDR2 from the germline V gene are SNHLY and FYNNEI. V shed 6 bases and J 6 bases; nucleotides not matched to a gene: 10. This CDR3 is built from 14 residues. The CDR3 protein is CASRSDRAFGEQYF. In DNA form, the CDR3 reads TGTGCCAGCAGATCGGACAGGGCGTTCGGCGAGCAGTACTTC.

The chain employs TRBV6-1 and TRBJ1-2, with D possibly being TRBD1 (6 bases). CDR1 is MNHNS, CDR2 SASEGT, per germline. This CDR3 comprises 13 residues. V gave up 6 bases and J gave up 5 bases, with 13 bases separating them. CDR3: CASSLGQRYGYTF. CDR3 bases: TGTGCCAGCAGCCTAGGACAGAGATATGGCTACACCTTC.

This chain connects TRBV19 to TRBJ1-4; 9 bases match TRBD1. CDR3 size: 14 residues. Germline CDR1 and CDR2: LNHDA and SQIVND (reference sequence). Germline trimming cut 7 bases from V and 4 bases from J; bases unmatched to any gene: 4. The CDR3 bases are TGTGCCAGTAAAACAGGGGGCAATAATGAAAAACTGTTTTTT. This encodes CASKTGGNNEKLFF.

This chain joins TRBV12-3 or TRBV12-4 and TRBJ2-2, with D perhaps TRBD1 (6 bases). V was clipped by 3 bases and J by 6 bases, with 11 bases between them. The length of the CDR3 is 14 residues. The CDR3 protein is CASSFQQGAGELFF. DNA of the CDR3: TGTGCCAGCAGTTTCCAACAGGGCGCCGGGGAGCTGTTTTTT.

The chain has TRBV6-4 and TRBJ1-5, with D tentatively TRBD1 (5 bases). V lost 5 bases, J lost 6 bases, and 11 bases lay in between. The CDR3 loop spans 13 amino acids. Germline lookup yields CDR1 MRHNA and CDR2 SNTAGT. The CDR3 DNA is TGTGCCAGCAGTCTGGGGGAGCGTCAGCCCCAGCATTTT. Its protein product is CASSLGERQPQHF.

This clonotype has only one observation. The chain is built from TRBV19 and TRBJ2-1, with D possibly TRBD2 on 6 matching bases. Germline CDR1 LNHDA, CDR2 SQIVND (reference sequence). This CDR3 contains 13 residues. Between the trimmed V and J ends, which lost 9 bases and 5 bases, there was a span of 14 bases. DNA of the CDR3: TGTGCCAGCAGCCCAGGACTAAACAATGAGCAGTTCTTC. This gives the protein CASSPGLNNEQFF. Variable domain in full (rest from reference TRBV19 and TRBJ2-1): DGGITQSPKYLFRKEGQNVTLSCEQNLNHDAMYWYRQDPGQGLRLIYYSQIVNDFQKGDIAEGYSVSREKKESFPLTVTSAQKNPTAFYLCASSPGLNNEQFFGPGTRLTVL.

V usage is TRBV27 and J usage is TRBJ2-7; the D gene is possibly TRBD2 (6 bases). V dropped 5 bases and J dropped 0 bases, with 14 bases sitting between them. Germline V gives CDR1 MNHEY, CDR2 SMNVEV (reference sequence). This CDR3 has 15 residues. The chain's CDR3 is CASSARDFRSYEQYF. The CDR3 DNA reads as TGTGCCAGCAGTGCCAGGGACTTCCGCTCCTACGAGCAGTACTTC.

This clonotype was observed many times. V is TRBV2 and J is TRBJ1-2; possibly TRBD1 for D (5 bases). V was shortened by 1 base and J by 0 bases, with 18 bases between the two germline ends. Looked up from germline, CDR1 is SNHLY and CDR2 is FYNNEI. The CDR3 contains 18 residues. CDR3 nucleotide sequence: TGTGCCAGCAGTGAAGACTTCATGGGGCCGAAGCCTAACTATGGCTACACCTTC. Translated, it gives CASSEDFMGPKPNYGYTF.

The chain recombines TRBV20-1 with TRBJ2-1, with TRBD2 as a possible D gene (5 bases). The germline gives CDR1 DFQATT, CDR2 SNEGSKA (reference sequence). The CDR3 spans 10 residues. V was cut by 7 bases and J by 7 bases, with 8 bases left in between. The DNA for the CDR3 is TGCAGTGTACGGGGAAATGAGCAGTTCTTC. Its protein product is CSVRGNEQFF.

J is TRBJ2-3 and V is TRBV19; 10 bases map to TRBD1. The CDR3 contains 15 residues. Germline V gene sequence: CDR1 LNHDA, CDR2 SQIVND (reference sequence). J was trimmed by 6 bases and V by 5 bases; bases with no gene match: 8. CDR3 in DNA: TGTGCCAGTAGTCCCCAGGGACAGGGGAGGGATACGCAGTATTTT. This encodes CASSPQGQGRDTQYF.

This clonotype was recorded at least ten times. The rearrangement uses TRBV10-3 and TRBJ1-1; no definite D call. CDR3 length: 13 residues. V was pared by 0 bases and J by 4 bases, with 6 bases between. Germline CDR1 and CDR2: ENHRY and SYGVKD. CDR3 region: CAISESLGTEAFF. CDR3 coding DNA: TGTGCCATCAGTGAGTCTTTAGGCACTGAAGCTTTCTTT.

The V gene is TRBV28, the J gene TRBJ2-3, with 9 bases lining up with TRBD1. V was pared by 7 bases and J by 4 bases, with 6 bases of the junction left unmatched. CDR1 is MDHEN and CDR2 is SYDVKM in the germline V gene. The CDR3 is 14 residues long. CDR3 bases: TGTGCCAGCAAACAGGGGGCTCCCCCAGATACGCAGTATTTT. Encoded protein: CASKQGAPPDTQYF.

The gene calls are TRBV10-3 and TRBJ2-3; TRBD2 might be the D (6 bases). CDR1 and CDR2 (germline): ENHRY, SYGVKD. Trimming removed 8 bases from V and 1 base from J, with 7 bases in between. The CDR3 runs 12 residues. Here the CDR3 DNA reads TGTGCCATCTCTAGCGGCACAGATACGCAGTATTTT. It translates to CAISSGTDTQYF.

This chain connects TRBV7-6 to TRBJ1-2; the D gene is possibly TRBD1 (6 bases). Trimming stripped 2 bases from V and 4 bases from J, with 14 bases between. This CDR3 spans 15 amino acids. Germline CDR1 reads SGHVS; CDR2 reads FNYEAQ. The CDR3 bases are TGTGCCAGCAGCTTATCCCCCCAACAGGGCTATGGCTACACCTTC. Translating it yields CASSLSPQQGYGYTF.

This clonotype was observed a single time. CDR3 DNA: TGTGCCAGCAGTGAAGTGGTAAACACTGAAGCTTTCTTT. Its translation: CASSEVVNTEAFF. The chain combines TRBV6-6 with TRBJ1-1, with D unresolved. Trimming removed 5 bases from V and 2 bases from J, with 9 bases in between. The CDR3 contains 13 residues. CDR1 and CDR2 (germline): MNHNY, SVGAGI (reference sequence).

This chain uses TRBV7-3 with TRBJ2-6; D is uncertain. The ends were cut back, 4 bases at V and 0 bases at J, with 7 bases in the middle. From germline, CDR1 is SGHTA and CDR2 FQGTGA. The CDR3 has 15 residues. The chain's CDR3 is CASSYLVSGANVLTF. CDR3 coding DNA: TGTGCCAGCAGCTACCTCGTCTCTGGGGCCAACGTCCTGACTTTC.

This chain links TRBV28 with TRBJ2-1; the D gene is possibly TRBD1 (5 bases). V gave up 1 base and J gave up 8 bases, with 12 bases separating them. Germline CDR1 is MDHEN and CDR2 is SYDVKM. The CDR3 spans 14 residues. This CDR3 is CASSLLGRVHEQFF. DNA for the CDR3: TGTGCCAGCAGTTTATTAGGCAGGGTCCATGAGCAGTTCTTC.

The chain has TRBV28 and TRBJ1-1; tentatively, D is TRBD1 (6 bases). The CDR3 loop spans 15 amino acids. The germline V and J ends were trimmed by 6 bases and 4 bases, with 18 bases remaining between them. In germline, CDR1 is MDHEN, CDR2 SYDVKM. The CDR3 coding sequence is TGTGCCAGCAGGGACTCGACAGGCAGGGTCACTGAAGCTTTCTTT. It yields the protein CASRDSTGRVTEAFF.

This clonotype was counted only a few times. The chain has TRBV20-1 and TRBJ2-3, with 8 bases aligning to TRBD2. V lost 1 base to trimming and J lost 1 base; unmatched junction nucleotides: 4. The CDR3 extends over 15 amino acids. CDR1 is DFQATT and CDR2 is SNEGSKA in the germline V gene (reference sequence). Written as DNA, the CDR3 is TGCAGTGCTAGAGGAACGGGACTAGGCACAGATACGCAGTATTTT. This codes for CSARGTGLGTDTQYF.

About this clonotype: One end of the junction varies from germline; a read error may be responsible. The chain is built from TRBV7-7 and TRBJ1-4; tentatively, D is TRBD1 (5 bases). This CDR3 region has 14 residues. The V gene's germline CDR1 is SSHAT and CDR2 FNYEAQ (reference sequence). CDR3 amino acids: CASSLRAHEGKLSF. CDR3 sequence (DNA): TGTGCCAGCAGCTTAAGGGCACATGAGGGGAAACTGTCTTTT.

The chain combines TRBV20-1 with TRBJ2-7, with D maybe TRBD2 (5 bases). The CDR3 runs to 12 residues. The germline V gene encodes CDR1 DFQATT and CDR2 SNEGSKA (reference sequence). Trimming shortened V by 3 bases and J by 2 bases, and 8 bases separated the two germline ends. The CDR3 DNA reads TGCAGTGCTAGCAGCGGTACCTACGAGCAGTACTTC. It translates to CSASSGTYEQYF.

This clonotype was found a few times. The chain uses TRBV29-1 and TRBJ1-1, with D perhaps TRBD1 (5 bases). Per germline, CDR1 SQVTM and CDR2 ANQGSEA. The CDR3 sequence is 13 residues long. Deletions cut 0 bases from V and 4 bases from J, with 9 bases between. In nucleotides, the CDR3 is TGCAGCGTTGAAGATCCGGGGGGCACTGAAGCTTTCTTT. Encoded protein: CSVEDPGGTEAFF.

This clonotype was picked up a small number of times. The rearrangement uses TRBV20-1 and TRBJ1-6; possibly TRBD1 for D (6 bases). Trimming removed 6 bases from V and 2 bases from J, with 8 bases in between. Germline V gene lookup returns CDR1 DFQATT and CDR2 SNEGSKA (reference sequence). The CDR3 is 13 amino acids. CDR3 sequence reads: CSADSPYNSPLHF. CDR3 nucleotides: TGCAGTGCGGACAGTCCCTATAATTCACCCCTCCACTTT.

In its sample, this clonotype was seen many times. The chain joins TRBV10-3 to TRBJ1-1; possibly TRBD1 for D (5 bases). V lost 2 bases and J lost 5, with 6 bases in between. The CDR3 runs 12 residues. The germline V gene encodes CDR1 ENHRY and CDR2 SYGVKD. CDR3 region: CAISEGGTEAFF. The CDR3, as DNA: TGTGCCATCAGTGAGGGGGGAACTGAAGCTTTCTTT.

The rearrangement uses TRBV4-1 and TRBJ1-4, with D perhaps TRBD1 (6 bases). Germline V lookup: CDR1 MGHRA, CDR2 YSYEKL. The CDR3 runs 14 residues. V was trimmed by 1 base and J by 7 bases, leaving 10 bases between them. The CDR3 region has the DNA TGCGCCAGCAGCCAAGCGTGGGGGCCTGAAAAACTGTTTTTT. It yields the protein CASSQAWGPEKLFF.

The chain uses TRBV5-8 and TRBJ1-6; D unresolved. Trimming took 4 bases from V and 16 from J, leaving 18 bases between them. The CDR3 loop spans 13 amino acids. The germline V gene encodes CDR1 SGHTS and CDR2 YDEGEE. This CDR3 reads CASSLDRQTVLHF. In nucleotides, the CDR3 is TGTGCCAGCAGCCTGGATCGGCAGACGGTTCTCCACTTT.

This clonotype was recorded at least ten times. The chain couples TRBV2 to TRBJ2-2; D may be TRBD2 (5 bases). CDR1 SNHLY and CDR2 FYNNEI come from the germline V gene. Trimming pared 1 base from V and 15 bases from J, leaving 15 bases between. The CDR3 loop spans 13 amino acids. The DNA for the CDR3 is TGTGCCAGCAGTGAAGAGGCGCGGGTGGGGTTGTTTTTT. Its protein is CASSEEARVGLFF.

This clonotype occurred a few times. The genes are TRBV19 and TRBJ1-1; the D is unclear. Germline CDR1 is LNHDA and CDR2 is SQIVND (reference sequence). Trimming pared 7 bases from V and 4 bases from J, leaving 13 bases between. CDR3 length: 13 amino acids. CDR3: CASTPVRVTEAFF. CDR3 coding DNA: TGTGCCAGTACCCCCGTTAGGGTCACTGAAGCTTTCTTT.

J is TRBJ2-3 and V is TRBV25-1, with D uncertain. V was cut by 5 bases and J by 2 bases, with 11 bases left in between. This CDR3 is built from 14 residues. Germline loops: CDR1 MGHDK, CDR2 SYGVNS. The CDR3 DNA reads as TGTGCCAGCAGTCCCGTAGGCTCCACAGATACGCAGTATTTT. Protein sequence: CASSPVGSTDTQYF.

The genes are TRBV19 and TRBJ2-7; no firm D call. Germline CDR1 and CDR2: LNHDA and SQIVND (reference sequence). The CDR3 runs to 13 residues. Trimming removed 5 bases at V and 6 bases at J, with 14 bases between. The CDR3 region is CASSPGPGFEQYF. The CDR3 DNA reads TGTGCCAGTAGTCCAGGACCCGGGTTCGAGCAGTACTTC.

Regarding this clonotype: One base away lies a much larger clone, so this may be a sequencing read error. The chain links TRBV25-1 to TRBJ2-3; no definite D call. This CDR3 is 11 amino acids long. With 7 bases removed from V and 5 bases from J, the gap between germline ends came to 7 bases. CDR1 is MGHDK and CDR2 is SYGVNS in the germline V gene. The CDR3 loop is CASTRRDTQYF. CDR3 coding DNA: TGTGCCAGCACGCGGCGAGATACGCAGTATTTT.

The chain combines TRBV29-1 with TRBJ1-1; D not resolved. CDR1 is SQVTM and CDR2 is ANQGSEA in the germline V gene. V was clipped by 4 bases and J by 0 bases, with 3 bases between them. CDR3 length equals 11 residues. The chain's CDR3 is CSVAVNTEAFF. The CDR3 DNA sequence: TGCAGCGTTGCGGTGAACACTGAAGCTTTCTTT.